This entry features one T cell receptor (beta chain) sequence. Trimming removed 6 bases from V and 5 bases from J, with 13 bases in between. The CDR3 has 14 residues. Per germline, CDR1 SNHLY and CDR2 FYNNEI. The entry originates in a study of blood T cell repertoires in COVID-19. Assay used: immunoSEQ multiplex PCR; TCRdb lists only in-frame clones, some missing. The sample gives approximately 280,000 clones, around nine tenths of which show up once; about 6.1% is in the top ten. Material for sequencing was PBMCs or T cells enriched from blood (not recorded which). The rearrangement links TRBV2 to TRBJ2-2, with D perhaps TRBD1 (7 bases). The clonotype comes from a woman aged 40 to 55 who had recovered from COVID-19. The CDR3 spells CASRNQGGTGELFF. CDR3 bases: TGTGCCAGCAGGAACCAGGGGGGTACCGGGGAGCTGTTTTTT.